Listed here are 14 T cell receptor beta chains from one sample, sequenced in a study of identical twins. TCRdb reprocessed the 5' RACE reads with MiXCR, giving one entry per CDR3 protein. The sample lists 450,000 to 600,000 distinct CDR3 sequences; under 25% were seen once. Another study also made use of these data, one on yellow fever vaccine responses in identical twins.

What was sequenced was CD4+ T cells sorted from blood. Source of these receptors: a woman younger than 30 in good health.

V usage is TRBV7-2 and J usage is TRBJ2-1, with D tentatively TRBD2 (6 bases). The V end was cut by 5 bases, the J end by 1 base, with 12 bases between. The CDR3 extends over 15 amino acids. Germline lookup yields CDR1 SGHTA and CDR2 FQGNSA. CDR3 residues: CASSGTSASYNEQFF. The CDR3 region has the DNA TGTGCCAGCAGCGGGACTTCCGCTTCCTACAATGAGCAGTTCTTC.

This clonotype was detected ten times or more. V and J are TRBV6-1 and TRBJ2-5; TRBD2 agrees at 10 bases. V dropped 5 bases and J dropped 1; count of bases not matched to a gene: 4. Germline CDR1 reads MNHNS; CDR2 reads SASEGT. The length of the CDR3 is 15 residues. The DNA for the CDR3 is TGTGCCAGCAGTCCGGGACTAGCGCCCCAAGAGACCCAGTACTTC. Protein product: CASSPGLAPQETQYF.

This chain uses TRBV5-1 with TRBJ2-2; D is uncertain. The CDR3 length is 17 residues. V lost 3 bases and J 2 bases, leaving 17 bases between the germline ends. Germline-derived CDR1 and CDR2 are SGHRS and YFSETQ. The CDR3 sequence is CASSSGSAYPNTGELFF. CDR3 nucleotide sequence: TGCGCCAGCAGCTCGGGCAGCGCATACCCCAACACCGGGGAGCTGTTTTTT.

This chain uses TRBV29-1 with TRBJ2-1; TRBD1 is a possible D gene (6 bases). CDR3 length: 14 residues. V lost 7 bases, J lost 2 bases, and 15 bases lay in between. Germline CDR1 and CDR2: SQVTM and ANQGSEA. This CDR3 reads CSAQTQGPYNEQFF. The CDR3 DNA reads TGCAGCGCCCAGACCCAGGGGCCCTACAATGAGCAGTTCTTC.

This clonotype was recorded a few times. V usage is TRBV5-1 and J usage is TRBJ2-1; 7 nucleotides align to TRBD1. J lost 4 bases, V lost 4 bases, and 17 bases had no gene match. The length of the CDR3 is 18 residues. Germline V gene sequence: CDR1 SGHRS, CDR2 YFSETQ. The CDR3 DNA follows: TGCGCCAGCAGCCCTTGGGCAAGTCCGGGACAGACTTACAATGAGCAGTTCTTC. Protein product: CASSPWASPGQTYNEQFF.

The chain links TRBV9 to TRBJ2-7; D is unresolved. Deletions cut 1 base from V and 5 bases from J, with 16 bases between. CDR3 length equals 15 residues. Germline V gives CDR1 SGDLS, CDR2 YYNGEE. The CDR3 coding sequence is TGTGCCAGCAGCGTATTTGAGGTAGAGGTTCACGAGCAGTACTTC. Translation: CASSVFEVEVHEQYF.

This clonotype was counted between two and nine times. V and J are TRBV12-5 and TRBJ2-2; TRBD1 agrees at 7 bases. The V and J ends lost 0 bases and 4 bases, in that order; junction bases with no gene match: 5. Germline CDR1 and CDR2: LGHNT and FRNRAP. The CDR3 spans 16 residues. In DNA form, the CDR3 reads TGTGCTAGTGGTTTGGTACAGGGGATGGGCACCGGGGAGCTGTTTTTT. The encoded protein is CASGLVQGMGTGELFF.

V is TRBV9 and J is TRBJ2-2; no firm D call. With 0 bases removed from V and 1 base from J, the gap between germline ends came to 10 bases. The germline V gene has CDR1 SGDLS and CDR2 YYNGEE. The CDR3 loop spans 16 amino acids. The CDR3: CASSVAQRQNTGELFF. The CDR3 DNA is TGTGCCAGCAGCGTAGCTCAGCGACAGAACACCGGGGAGCTGTTTTTT.

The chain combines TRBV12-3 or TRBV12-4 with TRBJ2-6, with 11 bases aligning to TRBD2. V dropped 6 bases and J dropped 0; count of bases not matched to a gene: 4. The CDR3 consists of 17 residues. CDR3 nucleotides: TGTGCCAGCAGCCGTAGCGGGGGGGTCTCTGGGGCCAACGTCCTGACTTTC. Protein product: CASSRSGGVSGANVLTF.

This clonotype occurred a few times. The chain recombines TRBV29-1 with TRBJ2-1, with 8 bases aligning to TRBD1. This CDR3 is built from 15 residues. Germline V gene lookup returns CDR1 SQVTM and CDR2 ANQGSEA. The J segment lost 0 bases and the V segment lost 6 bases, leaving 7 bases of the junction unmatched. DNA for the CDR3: TGCAGCGTCGCCTCCGGGACAGGCTCCTACAATGAGCAGTTCTTC. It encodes CSVASGTGSYNEQFF.

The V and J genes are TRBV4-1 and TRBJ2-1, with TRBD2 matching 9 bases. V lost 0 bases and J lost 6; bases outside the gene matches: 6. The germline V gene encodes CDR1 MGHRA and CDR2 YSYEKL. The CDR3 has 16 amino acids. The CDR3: CASSQEASGRLNEQFF. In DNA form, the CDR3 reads TGCGCCAGCAGCCAAGAGGCCAGCGGGAGGCTCAATGAGCAGTTCTTC.

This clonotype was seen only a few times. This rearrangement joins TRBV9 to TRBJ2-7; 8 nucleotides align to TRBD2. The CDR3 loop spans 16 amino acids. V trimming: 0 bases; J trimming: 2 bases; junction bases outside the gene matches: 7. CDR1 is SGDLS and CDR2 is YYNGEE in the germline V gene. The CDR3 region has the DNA TGTGCCAGCAGCGTAGGACAGGAGCGGGGGACCTACGAGCAGTACTTC. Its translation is CASSVGQERGTYEQYF.

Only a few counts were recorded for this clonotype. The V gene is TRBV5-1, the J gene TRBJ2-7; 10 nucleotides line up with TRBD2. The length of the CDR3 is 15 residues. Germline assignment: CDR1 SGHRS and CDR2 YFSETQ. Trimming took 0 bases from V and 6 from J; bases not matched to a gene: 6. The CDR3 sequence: CASSLVSSGRIEQYF. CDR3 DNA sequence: TGCGCCAGCAGCTTGGTTTCTAGCGGGAGAATCGAGCAGTACTTC.

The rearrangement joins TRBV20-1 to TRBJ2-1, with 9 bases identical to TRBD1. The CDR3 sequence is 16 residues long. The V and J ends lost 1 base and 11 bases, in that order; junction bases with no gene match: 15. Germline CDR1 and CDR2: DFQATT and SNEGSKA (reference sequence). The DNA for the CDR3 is TGCAGTGCTAGAGCCCCGGGACAGGGTCCTTTTTCCCAGCAGTTCTTC. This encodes CSARAPGQGPFSQQFF.